This TCR delta chain was sequenced for a study of in vitro expanded adult blood gammadelta T cells (dated by TCRdb to 2018 to 2021). Context from the whole study: Among T cells, the purity of sorted Vgamma9Vdelta2 cells was between 94.4% and 100%. Each donor's cells were separately stimulated with HMBPP, zoledronate or AbnobaViscum P, and TRG and TRD CDR3 repertoires were sequenced for every condition. The TCR repertoire analysis included a few subjects. The study compared the TCR repertoire of Vgamma9Vdelta2 T cells expanded in vitro with a mistletoe-extract drug against those expanded with HMBPP or zoledronate. What the research found in general, with its limitations: Every repertoire came from in vitro expanded cultures of healthy donor cells rather than from mistletoe-treated patients. The TRDV2 repertoire shared between treatments was private to each donor, and multidimensional scaling clustered TRD repertoires by subject rather than stimulant. CDR3 length, diversity and J usage of AbnobaViscum P-expanded Vgamma9Vdelta2 repertoires were found to be similar to those of HMBPP- and zoledronate-expanded repertoires, which suggested a polyclonal response. Most of the top TRGV9 CDR3 clonotypes were public, as they were shared across donors and across all three stimulation conditions.

The CDR3, from cysteine to phenylalanine, totals 18 residues. The only DNA kept is the CDR3, 54 bases in frame from the first base. The germline V gene yields GEAIGNYY for CDR1 and EKD for CDR2. The V and J ends are trimmed by 3 bases and 0 bases, leaving 22 bases between them. The treatment or condition label for this specimen denotes: AbnobaViscum Pini, a non-fermented European mistletoe (Viscum album, pine host) extract drug, 800 to 1,000 ug/mL. Following expansion, live CD3+ TCRgammadelta+ Vgamma9+ Vdelta2+ T cells were FACS-sorted using a FACS Aria III. PBMC were pulsed for one day with 900 to 1,000 ug/mL AbnobaViscum P, then washed three times before expansion. Cultures were expanded over roughly 14 days, and IL-2 was replenished every 3 to 4 days. After the one-day stimulant pulse, cells were washed three times and then cultured in medium containing approximately 90 U/mL IL-2. Peripheral blood mononuclear cells were isolated by Lymphoprep gradient centrifugation and cryopreserved in liquid nitrogen before culture.

Turning to this clone: Its recognized antigen is unknown. This DNA's translation and the protein TCRdb lists, from a much larger clone, do not match at residue 7, likely due to a read error; the protein shown is translated from the DNA.

The library was made by 5' RACE. RNA was extracted from about 10,000 sorted cells per sample using the RNeasy Micro Kit. To build the libraries, template-switch reverse transcription was performed and then the CDR3gamma and CDR3delta regions were amplified by PCR. Amplicons were sequenced on an Illumina MiSeq using the V2 300 kit, producing 150 bp paired-end reads. The study's own analysis went as follows. Read quality was checked with FastQC version 0.11.8. MiXCR version 3.0.3 was used to build CDR3 sequences by aligning reads to GenBank TRG or TRD reference genes. MiXCR ran with default parameters, except that TRDD assembly used 3 instead of 5 consecutive nucleotides. VDJtools version 1.2.1 with default settings was used for repertoire analyses, including normalized Shannon-Wiener diversity, clonotype tracking and multidimensional scaling. Out-of-frame CDR3 sequences and those containing stop codons were excluded from analysis. TCRdb processed the public reads again with the CATT caller, after which rows with matching DNA were combined. For this entry, the V and J calls and clone size follow TCRdb and not the study's own pipeline. The sample has approximately 390 delta-chain clones on record, roughly 54% of them singletons. The ten largest clonotypes hold around three fifths of the sample.

The rearranged chain carries TRDV2 and TRDJ1, and possibly TRDD3, on 6 matching bases. Specimen: gamma-delta T cells from peripheral blood expanded in culture, collected from an in vitro culture stimulated with Abnoba P. The clonotype was recovered from an adult in good health. The DNA reads as follows: TGTGCCTGTGACTCCGTAAGTGGGATAGGAAAGTACACCGATAAACTCATCTTT. Translated, this is CACDSVSGIGKYTDKLIF.